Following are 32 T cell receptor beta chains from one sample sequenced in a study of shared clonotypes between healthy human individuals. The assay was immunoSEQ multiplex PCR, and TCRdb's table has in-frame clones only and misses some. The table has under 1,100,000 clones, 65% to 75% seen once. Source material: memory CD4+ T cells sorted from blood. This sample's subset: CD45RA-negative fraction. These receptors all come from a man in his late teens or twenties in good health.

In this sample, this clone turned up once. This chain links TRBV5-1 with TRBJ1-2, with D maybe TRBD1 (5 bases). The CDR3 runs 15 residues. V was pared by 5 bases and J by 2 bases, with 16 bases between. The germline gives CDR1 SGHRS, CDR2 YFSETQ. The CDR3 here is CASRRGERTNYGYTF. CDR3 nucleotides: TGCGCCAGCAGAAGGGGAGAAAGGACCAACTATGGCTACACCTTC.

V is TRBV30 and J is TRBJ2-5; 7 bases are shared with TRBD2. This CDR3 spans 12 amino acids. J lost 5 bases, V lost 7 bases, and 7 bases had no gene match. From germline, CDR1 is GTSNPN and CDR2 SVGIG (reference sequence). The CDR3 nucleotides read TGTGCCTCTGCGGGAGTTGTGGAGACCCAGTACTTC. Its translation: CASAGVVETQYF.

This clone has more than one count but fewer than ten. CDR3 sequence reads: CASTHGADQPQHF. CDR3 nucleotides: TGTGCCAGCACCCACGGGGCGGATCAGCCCCAGCATTTT. This rearrangement joins TRBV6-1 to TRBJ1-5, with TRBD1 as a possible D gene (5 bases). The CDR3 has 13 amino acids. V was pared by 7 bases and J by 5 bases, with 12 bases between. CDR1 is MNHNS, CDR2 SASEGT, per germline.

The chain's CDR3 is CASSVGQGSYEQYF. CDR3 sequence (DNA): TGCGCCAGCAGCGTGGGACAGGGATCCTACGAGCAGTACTTC. The V call is TRBV5-1, the J call TRBJ2-7, with 9 positions matching TRBD1. With V trimmed by 4 bases and J by 1 base, 3 bases remained unmatched. The length of the CDR3 is 14 residues. CDR1 is SGHRS, CDR2 YFSETQ, per germline.

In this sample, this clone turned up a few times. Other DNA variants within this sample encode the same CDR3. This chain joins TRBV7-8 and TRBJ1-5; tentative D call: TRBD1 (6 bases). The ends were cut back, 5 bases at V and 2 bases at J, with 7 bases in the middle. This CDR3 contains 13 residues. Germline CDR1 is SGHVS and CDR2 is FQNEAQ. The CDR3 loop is CASSPGGNQPQHF. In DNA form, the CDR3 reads TGTGCCAGCAGCCCAGGGGGCAATCAGCCCCAGCATTTT.

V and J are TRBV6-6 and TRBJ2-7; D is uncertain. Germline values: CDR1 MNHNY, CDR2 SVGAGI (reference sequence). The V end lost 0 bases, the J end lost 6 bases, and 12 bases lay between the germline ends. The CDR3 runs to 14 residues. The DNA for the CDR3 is TGTGCCAGCAGTTACTCGGCTCTCGCTGGCGAGCAGTACTTC. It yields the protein CASSYSALAGEQYF.

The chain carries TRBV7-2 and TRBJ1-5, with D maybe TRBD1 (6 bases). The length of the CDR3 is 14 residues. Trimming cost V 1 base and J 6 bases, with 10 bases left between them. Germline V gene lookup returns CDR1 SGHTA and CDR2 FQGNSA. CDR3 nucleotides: TGTGCCAGCAGCTTAGTCAGGGGAGGTCAGCCCCAGCATTTT. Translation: CASSLVRGGQPQHF. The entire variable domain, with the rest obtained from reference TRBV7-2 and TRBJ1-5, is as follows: GAGVSQSPSNKVTEKGKDVELRCDPISGHTALYWYRQSLGQGLEFLIYFQGNSAPDKSGLPSDRFSAERTGGSVSTLTIQRTQQEDSAVYLCASSLVRGGQPQHFGDGTRLSIL.

CDR3 region: CASSLTSMAASGANVLTF. The CDR3 DNA reads as TGCGCCAGCAGCTTGACAAGTATGGCAGCCTCTGGGGCCAACGTCCTGACTTTC. V and J are TRBV5-1 and TRBJ2-6; D ambiguous. Germline V gene sequence: CDR1 SGHRS, CDR2 YFSETQ. This CDR3 spans 18 amino acids. V was pared by 1 base and J by 0 bases, with 14 bases between.

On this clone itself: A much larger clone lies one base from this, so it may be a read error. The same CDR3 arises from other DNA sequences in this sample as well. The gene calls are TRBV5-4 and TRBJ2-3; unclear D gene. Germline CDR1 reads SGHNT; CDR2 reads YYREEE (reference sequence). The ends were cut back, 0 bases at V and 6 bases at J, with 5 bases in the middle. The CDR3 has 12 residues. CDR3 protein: CASSLVGDTQYF. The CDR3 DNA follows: TGTGCCAGCAGCTTGGTCGGGGATACGCAGTATTTT. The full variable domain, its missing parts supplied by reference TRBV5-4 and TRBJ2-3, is ETGVTQSPTHLIKTRGQQVTLRCSSQSGHNTVSWYQQALGQGPQFIFQYYREEENGRGNFPPRFSGLQFPNYSSELNVNALELDDSALYLCASSLVGDTQYFGPGTRLTVL.

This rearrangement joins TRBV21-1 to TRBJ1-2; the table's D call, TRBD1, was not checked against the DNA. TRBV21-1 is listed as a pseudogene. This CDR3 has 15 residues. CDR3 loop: CASSKAGAWSIGYTF. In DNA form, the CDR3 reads TGTGCCAGCAGCAAAGCGGGGGCGTGGAGTATAGGTTACACCTTC.

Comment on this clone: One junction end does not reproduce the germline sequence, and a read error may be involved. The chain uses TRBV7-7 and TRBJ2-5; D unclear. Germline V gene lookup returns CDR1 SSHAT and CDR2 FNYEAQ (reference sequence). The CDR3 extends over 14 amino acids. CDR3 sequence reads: CASSLGPSMETQYF. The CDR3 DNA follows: TGTGCTAGCAGCTTAGGTCCGTCCATGGAGACCCAGTACTTC.

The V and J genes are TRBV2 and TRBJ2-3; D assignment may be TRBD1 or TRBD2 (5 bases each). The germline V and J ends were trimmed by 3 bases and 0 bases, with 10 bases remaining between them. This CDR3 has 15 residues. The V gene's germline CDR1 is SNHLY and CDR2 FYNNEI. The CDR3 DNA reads TGTGCCAGCAGTGATCGGGGCTCTAGCACAGATACGCAGTATTTT. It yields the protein CASSDRGSSTDTQYF.

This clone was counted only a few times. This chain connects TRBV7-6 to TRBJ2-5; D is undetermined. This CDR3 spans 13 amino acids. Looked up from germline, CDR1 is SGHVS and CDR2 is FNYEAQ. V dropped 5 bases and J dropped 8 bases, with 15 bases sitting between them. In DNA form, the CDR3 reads TGTGCCAGCAGCCCCAGCCCTTTCGCAACCCAGTACTTC. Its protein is CASSPSPFATQYF.

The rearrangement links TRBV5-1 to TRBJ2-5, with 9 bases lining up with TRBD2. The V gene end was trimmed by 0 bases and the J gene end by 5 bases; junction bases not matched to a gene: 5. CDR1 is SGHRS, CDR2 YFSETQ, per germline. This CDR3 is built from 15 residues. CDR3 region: CASSLGASGVETQYF. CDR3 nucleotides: TGCGCCAGCAGCTTGGGGGCTAGCGGGGTGGAGACCCAGTACTTC.

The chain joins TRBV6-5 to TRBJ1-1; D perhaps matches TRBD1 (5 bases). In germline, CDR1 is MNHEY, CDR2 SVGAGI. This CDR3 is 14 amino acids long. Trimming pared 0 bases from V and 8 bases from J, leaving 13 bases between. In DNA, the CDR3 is TGTGCCAGCAGTTACTCGATTCGGGCAGGGGAAGCTTTCTTT. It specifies CASSYSIRAGEAFF.

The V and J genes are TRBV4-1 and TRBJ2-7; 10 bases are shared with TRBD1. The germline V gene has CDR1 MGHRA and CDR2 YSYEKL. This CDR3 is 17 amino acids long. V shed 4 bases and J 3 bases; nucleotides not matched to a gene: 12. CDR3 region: CASSPQMTGGVGYEQYF. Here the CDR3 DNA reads TGCGCCAGCAGCCCCCAAATGACAGGGGGCGTCGGCTACGAGCAGTACTTC.

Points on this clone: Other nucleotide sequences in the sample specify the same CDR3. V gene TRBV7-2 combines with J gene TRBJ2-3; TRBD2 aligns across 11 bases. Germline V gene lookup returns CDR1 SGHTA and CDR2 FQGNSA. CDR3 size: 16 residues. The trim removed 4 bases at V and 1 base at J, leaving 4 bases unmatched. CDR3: CASSSRTSGRTDTQYF. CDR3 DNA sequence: TGTGCCAGCAGCTCTCGGACTAGCGGGCGCACAGATACGCAGTATTTT.

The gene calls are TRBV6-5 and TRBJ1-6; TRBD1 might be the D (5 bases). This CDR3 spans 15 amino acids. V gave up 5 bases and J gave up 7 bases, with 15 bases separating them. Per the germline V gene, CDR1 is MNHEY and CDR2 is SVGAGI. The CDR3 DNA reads TGTGCCAGCAGTATGAGAGACAGACGGAATTCACCCCTCCACTTT. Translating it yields CASSMRDRRNSPLHF.

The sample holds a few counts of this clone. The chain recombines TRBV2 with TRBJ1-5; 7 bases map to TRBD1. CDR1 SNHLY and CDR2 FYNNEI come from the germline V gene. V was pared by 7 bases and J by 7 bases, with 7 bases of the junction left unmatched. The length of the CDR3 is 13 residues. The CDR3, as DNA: TGTGCCAGCAAAGGACAGGTCAGCCAGCCCCAGCATTTT. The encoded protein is CASKGQVSQPQHF.

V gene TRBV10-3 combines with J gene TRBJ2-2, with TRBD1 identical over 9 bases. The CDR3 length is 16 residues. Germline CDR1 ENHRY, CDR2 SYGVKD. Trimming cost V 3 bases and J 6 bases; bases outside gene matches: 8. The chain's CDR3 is CAISETQGAGPGELFF. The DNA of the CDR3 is TGTGCCATCAGTGAAACACAGGGGGCGGGACCCGGGGAGCTGTTTTTT.

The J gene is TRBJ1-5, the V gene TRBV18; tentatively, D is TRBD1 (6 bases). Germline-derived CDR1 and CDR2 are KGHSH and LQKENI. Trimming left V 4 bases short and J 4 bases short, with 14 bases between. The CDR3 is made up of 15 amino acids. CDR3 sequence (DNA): TGTGCCAGCTCACTGATAGGGGGGGCGAATCAGCCCCAGCATTTT. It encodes CASSLIGGANQPQHF.

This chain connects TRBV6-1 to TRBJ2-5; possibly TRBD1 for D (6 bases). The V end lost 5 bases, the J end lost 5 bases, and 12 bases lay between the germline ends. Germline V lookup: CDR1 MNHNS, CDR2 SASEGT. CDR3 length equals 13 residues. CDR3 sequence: CASSPWDKETQYF. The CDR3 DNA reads TGTGCCAGCAGTCCCTGGGACAAGGAGACCCAGTACTTC.

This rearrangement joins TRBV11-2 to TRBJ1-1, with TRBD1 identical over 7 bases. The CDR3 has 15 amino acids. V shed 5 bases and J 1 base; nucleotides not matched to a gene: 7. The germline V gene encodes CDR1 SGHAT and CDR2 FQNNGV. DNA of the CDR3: TGTGCCAGCAGCCTCGCAGGGGGACCGAACACTGAAGCTTTCTTT. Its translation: CASSLAGGPNTEAFF. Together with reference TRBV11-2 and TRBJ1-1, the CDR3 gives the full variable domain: EAGVAQSPRYKIIEKRQSVAFWCNPISGHATLYWYQQILGQGPKLLIQFQNNGVVDDSQLPKDRFSAERLKGVDSTLKIQPAKLEDSAVYLCASSLAGGPNTEAFFGQGTRLTVV.

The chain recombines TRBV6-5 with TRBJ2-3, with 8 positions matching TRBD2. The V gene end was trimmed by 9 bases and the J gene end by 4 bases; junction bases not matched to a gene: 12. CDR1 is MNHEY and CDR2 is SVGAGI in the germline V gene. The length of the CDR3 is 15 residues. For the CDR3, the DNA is TGTGCCAGTAGGAAGAGCGGGAGTATCTCAGATACGCAGTATTTT. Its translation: CASRKSGSISDTQYF.

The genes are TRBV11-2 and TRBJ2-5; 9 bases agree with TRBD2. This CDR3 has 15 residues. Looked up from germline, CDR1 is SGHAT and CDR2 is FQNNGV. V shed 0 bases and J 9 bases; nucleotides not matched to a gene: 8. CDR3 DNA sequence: TGTGCCAGCAGCTTAGATAATGCGGGAGGGCGTCCCCAGTACTTC. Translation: CASSLDNAGGRPQYF.

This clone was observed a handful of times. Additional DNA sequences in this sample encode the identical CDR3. CDR3: CASSLYRGTEAFF. The CDR3 DNA sequence: TGTGCCAGCAGTTTGTACAGGGGCACTGAAGCTTTCTTT. The chain combines TRBV27 with TRBJ1-1, with 7 bases matching TRBD1. V dropped 3 bases and J dropped 4; count of bases not matched to a gene: 2. Germline loops: CDR1 MNHEY, CDR2 SMNVEV (reference sequence). This CDR3 comprises 13 residues.

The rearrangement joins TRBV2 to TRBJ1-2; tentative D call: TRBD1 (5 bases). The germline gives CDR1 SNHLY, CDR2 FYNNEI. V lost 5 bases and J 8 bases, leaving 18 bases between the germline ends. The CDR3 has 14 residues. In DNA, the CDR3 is TGTGCCAGCAGTAGAGAACAGGATCTGGGGGGCTACACCTTC. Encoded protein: CASSREQDLGGYTF. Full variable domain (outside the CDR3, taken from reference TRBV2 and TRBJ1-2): EPEVTQTPSHQVTQMGQEVILRCVPISNHLYFYWYRQILGQKVEFLVSFYNNEISEKSEIFDDQFSVERPDGSNFTLKIRSTKLEDSAMYFCASSREQDLGGYTFGSGTRLTVV.

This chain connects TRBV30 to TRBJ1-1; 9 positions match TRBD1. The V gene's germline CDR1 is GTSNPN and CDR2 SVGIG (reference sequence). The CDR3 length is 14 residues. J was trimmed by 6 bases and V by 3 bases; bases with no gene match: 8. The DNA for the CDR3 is TGTGCCTGGAGGGGGGACAGGGAGAGGTCTGAAGCTTTCTTT. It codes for CAWRGDRERSEAFF.

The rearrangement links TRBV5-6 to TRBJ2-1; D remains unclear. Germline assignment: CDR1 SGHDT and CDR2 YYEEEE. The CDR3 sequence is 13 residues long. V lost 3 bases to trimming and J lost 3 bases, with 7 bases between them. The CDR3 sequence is CASSSTFYNEQFF. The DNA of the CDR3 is TGTGCCAGCAGCTCGACTTTCTACAATGAGCAGTTCTTC.

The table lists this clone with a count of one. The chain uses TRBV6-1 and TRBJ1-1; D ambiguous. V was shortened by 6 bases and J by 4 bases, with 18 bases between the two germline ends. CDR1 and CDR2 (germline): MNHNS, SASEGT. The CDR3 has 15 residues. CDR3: CASRAQAGAGTEAFF. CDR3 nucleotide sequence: TGTGCCAGCAGGGCCCAGGCGGGTGCGGGCACTGAAGCTTTCTTT.

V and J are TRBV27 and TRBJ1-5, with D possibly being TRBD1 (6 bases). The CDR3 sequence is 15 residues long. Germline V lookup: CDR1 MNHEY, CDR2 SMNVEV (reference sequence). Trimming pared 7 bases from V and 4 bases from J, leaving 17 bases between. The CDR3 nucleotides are TGTGCCAGCAAGCTTGTACAGGGTAATAATCAGCCCCAGCATTTT. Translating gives CASKLVQGNNQPQHF.

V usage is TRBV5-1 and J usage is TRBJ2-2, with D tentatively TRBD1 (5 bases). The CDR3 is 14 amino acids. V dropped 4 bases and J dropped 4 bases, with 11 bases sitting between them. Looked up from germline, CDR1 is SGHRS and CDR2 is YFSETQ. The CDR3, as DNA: TGCGCCAGCAGCGAAGACAGATCCACCGGGGAGCTGTTTTTT. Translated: CASSEDRSTGELFF.